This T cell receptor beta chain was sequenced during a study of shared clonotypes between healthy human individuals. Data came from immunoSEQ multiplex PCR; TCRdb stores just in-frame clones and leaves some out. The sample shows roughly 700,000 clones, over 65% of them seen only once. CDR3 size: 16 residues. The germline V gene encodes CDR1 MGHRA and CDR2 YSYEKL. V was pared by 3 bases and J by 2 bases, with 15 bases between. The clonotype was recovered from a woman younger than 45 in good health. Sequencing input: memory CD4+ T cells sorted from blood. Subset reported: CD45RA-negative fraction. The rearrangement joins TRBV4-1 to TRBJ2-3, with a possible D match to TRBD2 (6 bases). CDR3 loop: CASSHTLATPTDTQYF. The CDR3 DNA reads TGCGCCAGCAGCCACACCCTAGCGACCCCCACAGATACGCAGTATTTT.